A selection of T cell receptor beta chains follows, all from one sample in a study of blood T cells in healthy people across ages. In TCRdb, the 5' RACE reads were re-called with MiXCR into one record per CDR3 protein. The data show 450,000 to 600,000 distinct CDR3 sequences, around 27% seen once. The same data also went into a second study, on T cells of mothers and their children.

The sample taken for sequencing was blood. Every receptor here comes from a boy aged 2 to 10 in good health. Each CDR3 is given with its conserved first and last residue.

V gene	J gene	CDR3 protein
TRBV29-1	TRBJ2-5	CSAEAGVEETQYF
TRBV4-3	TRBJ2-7	CASSQILAGSYEQYF
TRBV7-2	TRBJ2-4	CASSLAAGSGNIQYF
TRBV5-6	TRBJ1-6	CASRRDGSYNSPLHF
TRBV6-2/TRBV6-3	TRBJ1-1	CASSHRVTEAFF
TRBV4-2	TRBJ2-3	CASSQDWTSGSPQDTQYF
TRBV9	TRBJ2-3	CASSVGGGGPDTQYF
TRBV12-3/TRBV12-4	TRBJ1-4	CASSLGDRLNEKLFF
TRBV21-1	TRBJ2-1	CASSKVRGVNEQFF
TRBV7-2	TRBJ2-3	CASSLEDGGAYTQYF
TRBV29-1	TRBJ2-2	CSVALLQSTGELFF
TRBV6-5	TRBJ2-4	CASSPPGSAKNIQYF
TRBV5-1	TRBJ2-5	CASSSGGSGETQYF
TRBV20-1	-	CSASGESYEQYF
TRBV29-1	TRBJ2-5	CSVPRQGREETQYF
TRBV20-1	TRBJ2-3	CSAMTSGSHSDTQYF
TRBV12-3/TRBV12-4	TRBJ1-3	CASSSPGQAGNTIYF
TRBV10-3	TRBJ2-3	CAISESTYAGTDTQYF
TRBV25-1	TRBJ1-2	CASSPLQGTQYGYTF
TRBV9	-	CASSVSLGGGAEQFF
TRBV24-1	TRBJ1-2	CATSDDGFNYGYTF
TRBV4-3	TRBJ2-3	CASSQVATDTQYF
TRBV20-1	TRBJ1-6	CSARPTAAF
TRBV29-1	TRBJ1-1	CSARLENTEAFF
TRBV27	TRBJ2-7	CASSPKPRGGGEQYF
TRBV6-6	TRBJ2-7	CASSPFTSGRAYEQYF
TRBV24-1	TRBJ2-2	CATSDTPGQGRLNTGELFF
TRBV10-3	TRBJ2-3	CAISDGGSPDTQYF
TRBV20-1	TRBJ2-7	CSARDWRGAYEQYF
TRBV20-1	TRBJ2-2	CSARSVGDRGRITGELFF
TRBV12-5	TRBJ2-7	CASGLVLGARDFTYEQYF
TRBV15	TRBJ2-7	CATSTITDRATYEQYF
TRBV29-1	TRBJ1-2	CSVVEPQLVLGYYGYTF
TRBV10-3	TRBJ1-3	CAISDSRNTIYF
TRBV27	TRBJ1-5	CASSSGLNQPQHF
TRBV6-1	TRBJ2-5	CASSEAPSGGLQETQYF
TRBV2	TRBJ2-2	CASSDRRTGELFF
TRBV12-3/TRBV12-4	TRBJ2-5	CASSRQGAKETQYF
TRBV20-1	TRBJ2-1	CSARGLAENNEQFF
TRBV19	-	CASDSGGFNEQFF
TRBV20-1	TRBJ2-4	CSGGTKNIQYF
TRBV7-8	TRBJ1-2	CASSLGTGIYGYTF
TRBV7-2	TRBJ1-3	CASSQREQGTISGNTIYF
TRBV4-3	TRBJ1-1	CASSAQGAATEAFF
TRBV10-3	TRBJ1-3	CAISTLQGTGNTIYF
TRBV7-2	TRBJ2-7	CASSSQGLLAYEQYF
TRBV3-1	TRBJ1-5	CASSQGYGAAQPQHF
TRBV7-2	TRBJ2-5	CASSLATKTQYF
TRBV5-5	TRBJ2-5	CASTSLQGLEETQYF
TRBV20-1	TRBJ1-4	CSAAIGEKLFF
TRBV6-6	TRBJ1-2	CASSPGKHLYGYTF
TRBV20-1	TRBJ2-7	CSATSLSGAFYEQYF
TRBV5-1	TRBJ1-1	CASSSLQANTEAFF
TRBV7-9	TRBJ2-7	CASSAKGGGEQYF